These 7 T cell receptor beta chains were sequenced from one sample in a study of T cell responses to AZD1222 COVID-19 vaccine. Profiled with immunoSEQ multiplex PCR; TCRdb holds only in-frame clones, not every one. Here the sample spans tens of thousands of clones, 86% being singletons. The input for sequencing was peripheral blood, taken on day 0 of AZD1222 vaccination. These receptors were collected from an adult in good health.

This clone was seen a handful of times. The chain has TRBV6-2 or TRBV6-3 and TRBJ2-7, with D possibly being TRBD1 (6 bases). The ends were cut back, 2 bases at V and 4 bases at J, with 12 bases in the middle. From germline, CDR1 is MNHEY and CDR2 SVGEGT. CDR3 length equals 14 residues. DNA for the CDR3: TGTGCCAGCAGTTACAAAGGCAGGGGATACGAGCAGTACTTC. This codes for CASSYKGRGYEQYF.

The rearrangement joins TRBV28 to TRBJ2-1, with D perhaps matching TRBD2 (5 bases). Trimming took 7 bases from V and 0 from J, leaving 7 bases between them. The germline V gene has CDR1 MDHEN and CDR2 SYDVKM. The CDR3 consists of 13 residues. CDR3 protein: CASTRGSYNEQFF. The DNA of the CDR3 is TGTGCCAGCACTCGGGGCTCCTACAATGAGCAGTTCTTC.

Written as DNA, the CDR3 is TGCGCCAGCAGCCCCAGACCAGGGACTAGCGGGAGAAGGGGTTGGTTCAATGAGCAGTTCTTC. Translated, it gives CASSPRPGTSGRRGWFNEQFF. The rearrangement joins TRBV4-3 to TRBJ2-1; TRBD2 matches at 14 bases. The CDR3 sequence is 21 residues long. The V gene's germline CDR1 is LGHNA and CDR2 YSLEER. J was trimmed by 6 bases and V by 4 bases; bases with no gene match: 20.

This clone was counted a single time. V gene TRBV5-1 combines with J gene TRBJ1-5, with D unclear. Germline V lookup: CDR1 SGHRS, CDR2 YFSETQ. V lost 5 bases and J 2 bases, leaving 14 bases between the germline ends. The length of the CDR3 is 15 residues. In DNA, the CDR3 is TGCGCCAGCAGTCGAGGCGAGGGCGGCAATCAGCCCCAGCATTTT. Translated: CASSRGEGGNQPQHF. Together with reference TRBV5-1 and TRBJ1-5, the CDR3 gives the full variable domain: KAGVTQTPRYLIKTRGQQVTLSCSPISGHRSVSWYQQTPGQGLQFLFEYFSETQRNKGNFPGRFSGRQFSNSRSEMNVSTLELGDSALYLCASSRGEGGNQPQHFGDGTRLSIL.

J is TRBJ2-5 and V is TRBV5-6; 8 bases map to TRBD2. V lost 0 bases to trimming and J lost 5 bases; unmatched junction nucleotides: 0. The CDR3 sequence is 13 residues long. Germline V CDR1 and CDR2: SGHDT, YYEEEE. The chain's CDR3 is CASSLERGETQYF. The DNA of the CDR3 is TGTGCCAGCAGCTTGGAGCGGGGGGAGACCCAGTACTTC.

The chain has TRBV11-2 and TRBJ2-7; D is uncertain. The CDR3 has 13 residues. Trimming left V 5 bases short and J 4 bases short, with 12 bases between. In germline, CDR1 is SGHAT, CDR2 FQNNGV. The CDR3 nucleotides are TGTGCCAGCAGCACAAGCCCTGCTTACGAGCAGTACTTC. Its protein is CASSTSPAYEQYF.

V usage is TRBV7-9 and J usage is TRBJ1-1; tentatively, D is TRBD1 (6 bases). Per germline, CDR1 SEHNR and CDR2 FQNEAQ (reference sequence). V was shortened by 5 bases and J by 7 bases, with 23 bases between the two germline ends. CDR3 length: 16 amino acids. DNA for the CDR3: TGTGCCAGCAGCCTTCTCGGGGGCGCCCGTAGTCTTGAAGCTTTCTTT. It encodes CASSLLGGARSLEAFF. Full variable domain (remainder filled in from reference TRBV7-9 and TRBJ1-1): DTGVSQNPRHKITKRGQNVTFRCDPISEHNRLYWYRQTLGQGPEFLTYFQNEAQLEKSRLLSDRFSAERPKGSFSTLEIQRTEQGDSAMYLCASSLLGGARSLEAFFGQGTRLTVV.